At least ten counts were recorded for the clone carrying this TCR beta chain. What it recognizes is unknown. This specimen belongs to a study of T cells after yellow fever vaccination. As for the study in general: Those fractions that held only low numbers of cells were prepared using the SMART-Seq v4 Ultra Low Input RNA kit. General observations from the study: Abundant contaminating clonotypes from the bulk population could appear in FACS-sorted repertoires. Most primary-vaccination clones reappeared after the booster (around 95% CD4, about 90% CD8).

TCRdb used MiXCR to reprocess the 5' RACE reads, holding one entry per CDR3 protein. In the table there are 120,000 to 150,000 distinct CDR3 sequences, 7% to 9% of which are singletons. The V end was cut by 4 bases, the J end by 5 bases, with 17 bases between. Germline values: CDR1 MNHEY, CDR2 SMNVEV (reference sequence). There are 15 residues in the CDR3. The sample in question was CD4+ T cells sorted from PBMCs, obtained 5 days after the yellow fever booster vaccination. This receptor was obtained from a man younger than 40 who received the YFV17D yellow fever vaccine. This sequence joins TRBV27 and TRBJ2-5, with a tentative D call TRBD1 (6 bases). CDR3 region: CASSSVGRGRETQYF. The CDR3 DNA follows: TGTGCCAGCAGTTCGGTAGGCAGGGGTCGGGAGACCCAGTACTTC.